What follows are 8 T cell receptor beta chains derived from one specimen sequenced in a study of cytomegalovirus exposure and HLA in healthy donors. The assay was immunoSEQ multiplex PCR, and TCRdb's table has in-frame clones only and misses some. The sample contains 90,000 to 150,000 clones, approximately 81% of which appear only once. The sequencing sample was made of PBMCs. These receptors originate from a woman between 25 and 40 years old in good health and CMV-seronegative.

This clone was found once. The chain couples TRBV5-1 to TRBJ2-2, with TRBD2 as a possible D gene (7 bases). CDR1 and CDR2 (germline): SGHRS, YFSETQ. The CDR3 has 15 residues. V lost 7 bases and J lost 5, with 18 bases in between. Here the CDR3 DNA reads TGCGCCAGCGGAGTAGGCGGGGGCCCTACCGGGGAGCTGTTTTTT. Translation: CASGVGGGPTGELFF.

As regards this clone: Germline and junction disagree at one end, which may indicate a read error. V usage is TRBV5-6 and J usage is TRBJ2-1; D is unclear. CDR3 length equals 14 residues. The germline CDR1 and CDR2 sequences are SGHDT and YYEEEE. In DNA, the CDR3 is TGTGCCAGCGGCGGAGTTACCTCCCACAATGAGCAGTTCTTC. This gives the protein CASGGVTSHNEQFF.

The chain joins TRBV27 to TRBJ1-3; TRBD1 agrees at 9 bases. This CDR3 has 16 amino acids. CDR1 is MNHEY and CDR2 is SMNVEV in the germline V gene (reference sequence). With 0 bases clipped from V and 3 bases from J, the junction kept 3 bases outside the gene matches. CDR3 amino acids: CASSLSGTGSGNTIYF. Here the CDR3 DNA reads TGTGCCAGCAGTTTATCGGGGACAGGGAGTGGAAACACCATATATTTT.

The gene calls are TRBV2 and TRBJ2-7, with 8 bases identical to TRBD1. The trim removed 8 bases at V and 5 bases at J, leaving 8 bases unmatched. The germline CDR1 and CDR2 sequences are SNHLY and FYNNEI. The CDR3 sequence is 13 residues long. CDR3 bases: TGTGCCAGCGGGGTGACAGGGGTGAACGAGCAGTACTTC. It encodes CASGVTGVNEQYF.

In nucleotides, the CDR3 is TGTGCCAGCAGCTTAATGGGGGGCACTGAAGCTTTCTTT. This gives the protein CASSLMGGTEAFF. The chain couples TRBV7-2 to TRBJ1-1, with D tentatively TRBD1 (5 bases). Germline lookup yields CDR1 SGHTA and CDR2 FQGNSA. The CDR3 has 13 residues. Trimming stripped 2 bases from V and 4 bases from J, with 8 bases between. Combining the CDR3 with reference TRBV7-2 and TRBJ1-1 gives the whole variable domain GAGVSQSPSNKVTEKGKDVELRCDPISGHTALYWYRQSLGQGLEFLIYFQGNSAPDKSGLPSDRFSAERTGGSVSTLTIQRTQQEDSAVYLCASSLMGGTEAFFGQGTRLTVV.

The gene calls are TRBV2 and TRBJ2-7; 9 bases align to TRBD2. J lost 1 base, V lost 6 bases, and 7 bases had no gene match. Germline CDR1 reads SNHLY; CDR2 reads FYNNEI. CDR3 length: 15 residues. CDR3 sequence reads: CASRTGGGASYEQYF. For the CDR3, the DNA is TGTGCCAGCAGGACGGGCGGGGGGGCGTCCTACGAGCAGTACTTC.

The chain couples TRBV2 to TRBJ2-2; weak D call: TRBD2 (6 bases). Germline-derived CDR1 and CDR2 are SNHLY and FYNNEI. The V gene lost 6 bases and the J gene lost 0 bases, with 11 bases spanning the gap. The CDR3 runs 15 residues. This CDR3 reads CASRLGGTNTGELFF. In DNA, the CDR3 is TGTGCCAGCAGGCTCGGGGGTACGAACACCGGGGAGCTGTTTTTT.

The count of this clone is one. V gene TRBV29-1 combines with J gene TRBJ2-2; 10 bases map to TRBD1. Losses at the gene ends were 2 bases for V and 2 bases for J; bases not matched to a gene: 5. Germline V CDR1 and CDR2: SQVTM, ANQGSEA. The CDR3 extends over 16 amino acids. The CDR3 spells CSVETRDRGNTGELFF. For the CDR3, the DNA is TGCAGCGTTGAAACGCGGGACAGGGGTAACACCGGGGAGCTGTTTTTT.